The rows below give T cell receptor beta chains drawn from one sample of a study of control samples from healthy donors and cancer patients. Sequencing was performed with immunoSEQ multiplex PCR; in TCRdb, only in-frame clones are kept and a portion is missing. This table holds some 170,000 clones, under 96% found once. Sequences were obtained from blood. These receptors were taken from a young woman in good health. Each CDR3 is given with its conserved first and last residue.

J gene	V gene	CDR3 protein
TRBJ1-1	TRBV19	CASSIEGTEAFF
TRBJ2-1	TRBV29-1	CSVEASVYNEQFF
TRBJ1-4	TRBV6-1	CASSEGTGREKLFF
TRBJ2-7	TRBV9	CASSSSGTSGVLHEQYF
TRBJ1-1	TRBV5-1	CASSPHRGQMNTEAFF
TRBJ2-3	TRBV18	CASSPPGPHTDTQYF
TRBJ1-5	TRBV19	CASSILDSNQPQHF
TRBJ1-2	TRBV7-9	CASTFGGGYGYTF
TRBJ1-4	TRBV28	CASSPRGGRPNEKLFF
TRBJ1-6	TRBV4-1	CASSQDRTGSPLHF
TRBJ1-4	TRBV3-1/TRBV3-2	CASSQDGDLEKLFF
TRBJ2-3	TRBV6-1	CASSGREAQATDTQYF
TRBJ1-4	TRBV18	CASSPGSRYEKLFF
TRBJ2-3	TRBV21-1	CASSKGGDRSTDTQYF
TRBJ1-2	TRBV6-5	CASRSYRDEGYGYTF
TRBJ1-1	TRBV5-6	CASSFRPGTEAFF
TRBJ2-6	TRBV5-1	CASSFGTPSGANVLTF
TRBJ1-4	TRBV5-1	CASSYMTGRNIEKLFF
TRBJ1-6	TRBV2	CASRLAGDRNSPLHF
TRBJ2-1	TRBV28	CASSATSGGANEQFF
TRBJ1-1	TRBV30	CAWSVPGAYTEAFF
TRBJ2-1	TRBV5-4	CASSPRLAASGNEQFF
TRBJ1-1	TRBV4-1	CASSQELGTEAFF
TRBJ2-1	TRBV29-1	CSVEPRTSGSSEQFF
TRBJ1-5	TRBV5-5	CASSLQVYNQPQHF
TRBJ1-1	TRBV29-1	CSVEKTGLNTEAFF
TRBJ1-5	TRBV2	CASSEWDTTVGQPQHF
TRBJ1-1	TRBV27	CASSLFGAGTEAFF
TRBJ2-3	TRBV5-1	CASSLPSGFSTDTQYF
TRBJ2-5	TRBV6-1	CASSESTGVQETQYF
TRBJ1-4	TRBV3-1/TRBV3-2	CASSYAQGATNEKLFF
TRBJ1-1	TRBV7-9	CASRKQGANTEAFF
TRBJ1-2	TRBV6-5	CASSFFLPGGLDGYTF
TRBJ2-1	TRBV2	CASRKGRGYYNEQFF
TRBJ1-4	TRBV27	CASKIGPRTNEKLFF
TRBJ1-5	TRBV19	CASSPDRVNNQPQHF
TRBJ1-2	TRBV11-2	CAGSLPGHGGYTF
TRBJ1-3	TRBV10-1	CASSESVPSGNTIYF
TRBJ1-3	TRBV6-6	CASSPTGAGNTIYF
TRBJ1-3	TRBV28	CASRPGGYSGNTIYF
TRBJ1-2	TRBV24-1	CATSEGQKNYGYTF
TRBJ2-7	TRBV18	CASSPPTSWEQYF
TRBJ2-5	TRBV7-6	CASSPGLRETQYF
TRBJ2-1	TRBV15	CATSRGYLTNLYNEQFF
TRBJ2-5	TRBV7-6	CASSPGQGQETQYF
TRBJ2-1	TRBV3-1/TRBV3-2	CASSQDPRVEQFF
TRBJ2-7	TRBV7-6	CASSLDPIRQGEQYF
TRBJ1-6	TRBV9	CASSVVPVEFPLHF
TRBJ2-5	TRBV7-2	CASSPDRGRETQYF